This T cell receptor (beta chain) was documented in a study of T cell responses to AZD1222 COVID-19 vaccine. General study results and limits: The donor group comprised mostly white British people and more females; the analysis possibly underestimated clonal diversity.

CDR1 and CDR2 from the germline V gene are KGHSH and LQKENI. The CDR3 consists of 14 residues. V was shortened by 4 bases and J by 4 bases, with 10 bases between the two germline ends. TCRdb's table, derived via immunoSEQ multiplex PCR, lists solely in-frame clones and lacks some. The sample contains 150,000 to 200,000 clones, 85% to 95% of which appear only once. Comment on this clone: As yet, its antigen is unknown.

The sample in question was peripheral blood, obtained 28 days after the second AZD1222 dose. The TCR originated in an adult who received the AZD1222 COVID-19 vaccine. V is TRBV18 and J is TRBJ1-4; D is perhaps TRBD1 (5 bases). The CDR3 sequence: CASSLNQGNEKLFF. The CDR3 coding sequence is TGTGCCAGCTCACTGAACCAGGGTAATGAAAAACTGTTTTTT.